This T cell receptor (beta chain) was found in a study of cytomegalovirus exposure and HLA in healthy donors. Looked up from germline, CDR1 is SGHRS and CDR2 is YFSETQ. The CDR3 runs to 13 residues. Trimming shortened V by 0 bases and J by 2 bases, and 6 bases separated the two germline ends. The PCR had 60 Vbeta and 13 Jbeta primers. Profiling relied on immunoSEQ multiplex PCR, and the TCRdb table lists in-frame clones only, not all of them. The sample shows 150,000 to 250,000 clones, 70% to 80% of them seen only once. This clonotype was obtained from a man aged 25 to 40 in good health and CMV-seronegative. This chain joins TRBV5-1 and TRBJ2-7; no firm D call. Material: PBMCs. The CDR3 is CASSLVQTYEQYF. The CDR3 coding sequence is TGCGCCAGCAGCTTGGTACAGACCTACGAGCAGTACTTC.